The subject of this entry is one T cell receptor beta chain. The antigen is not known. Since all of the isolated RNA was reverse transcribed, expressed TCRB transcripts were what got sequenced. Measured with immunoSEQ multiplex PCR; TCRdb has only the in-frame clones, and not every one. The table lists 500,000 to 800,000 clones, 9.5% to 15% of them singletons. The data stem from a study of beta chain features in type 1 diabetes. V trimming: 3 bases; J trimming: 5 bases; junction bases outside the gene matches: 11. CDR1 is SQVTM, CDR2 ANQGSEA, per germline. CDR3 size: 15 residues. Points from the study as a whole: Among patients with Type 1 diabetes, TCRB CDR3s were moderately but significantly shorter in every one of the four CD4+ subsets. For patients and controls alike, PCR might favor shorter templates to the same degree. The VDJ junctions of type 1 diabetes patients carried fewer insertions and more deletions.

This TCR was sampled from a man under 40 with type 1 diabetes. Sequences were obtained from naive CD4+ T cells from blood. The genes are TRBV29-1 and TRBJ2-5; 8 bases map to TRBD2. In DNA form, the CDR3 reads TGCAGCGTTGATCTTACGGGGGGGCCGGGTGAGACCCAGTACTTC. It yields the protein CSVDLTGGPGETQYF.